This T cell receptor (beta chain) was recovered during a study of blood T cells in healthy people across ages. Germline lookup yields CDR1 SEHNR and CDR2 FQNEAQ (reference sequence). The CDR3 has 14 amino acids. A J-beta primer mix and a sample-barcoded 5' primer were used in a second PCR of about 7 to 12 cycles. TCRdb called the 5' RACE reads again in MiXCR, with one record for every CDR3 protein. The repertoire has roughly 1.7 million distinct CDR3 sequences, about 31% of them found once; the top ten carry roughly 10%. This clonotype was detected once. The junction departs from the called germline gene at one end, perhaps through a read error.

The specimen sequenced was blood. The chain is built from TRBV7-9 and TRBJ2-7, with D tentatively TRBD1 or TRBD2 (5 bases each). The receptor comes from a woman aged 25 to 45 in good health. The CDR3 region is CASGFGTPPYEQYF. DNA for the CDR3: TGTGCCAGCGGCTTCGGGACGCCGCCCTACGAGCAGTACTTC.